Listed below are T cell receptor beta chains from one sample, sequenced in a study of blood T cell repertoires in COVID-19. Produced via immunoSEQ multiplex PCR; TCRdb's table is partial and in-frame only. The sample has 200,000 to 250,000 clones; over 80% are singletons. Specimen: PBMCs or T cells enriched from blood (not recorded which). Receptors originate from a woman aged 18-29 years who had recovered from COVID-19. The CDR3 runs from the conserved cysteine through the conserved F or W. D genes are given only for firm matches. Expanded clones are given a class, and other clones once, few, many or no size at all.

TRBV5-6,TRBJ1-2,.,.,CASNLPVGGSGGRYTF,TGTGCCAGCAACCTCCCCGTCGGGGGGTCCGGGGGTCGCTACACCTTC
TRBV9,TRBJ2-7,.,TRBD1,CASSPRTGAYEQYF,TGTGCCAGCAGCCCTCGGACAGGTGCCTACGAGCAGTACTTC
TRBV7-6,TRBJ1-4,.,.,CASSLDAGHEKLFF,TGTGCCAGCAGCTTGGATGCTGGGCATGAAAAACTGTTTTTT
TRBV10-2,TRBJ1-5,.,.,CASSLGVYQPQHF,TGCGCCAGCAGCCTCGGGGTTTATCAGCCCCAGCATTTT
TRBV5-4,TRBJ1-1,once,.,CASSPAGGTEAFF,TGTGCCAGCAGCCCAGCGGGGGGAACTGAAGCTTTCTTT
TRBV5-8,TRBJ1-4,.,TRBD1,CASSLGQGTNEKLFF,TGTGCCAGCAGCTTAGGACAGGGGACTAATGAAAAACTGTTTTTT
TRBV12-1,TRBJ2-1,once,.,CASSSWPGGRDEQFF,TGTGCCAGCAGCAGTTGGCCGGGAGGGAGGGATGAGCAGTTCTTC
TRBV10-3,TRBJ2-1,.,.,CAISGDFHNEQFF,TGTGCCATCAGTGGGGACTTTCACAATGAGCAGTTCTTC
TRBV6-2/TRBV6-3,TRBJ2-3,.,.,CASSYSGGTQYF,TGTGCCAGCAGTTACTCGGGAGGTACGCAGTATTTT
TRBV19,TRBJ1-2,few,TRBD1,CASSKRTGGYTF,TGTGCCAGTAGTAAGAGGACAGGCGGCTACACCTTC
TRBV28,TRBJ2-1,.,.,CASGPRGQLFIDEQFF,TGTGCCAGCGGCCCTCGGGGACAACTTTTTATCGATGAGCAGTTCTTC
TRBV9,TRBJ2-3,.,.,CASSVAAGRDTQYF,TGTGCCAGCAGCGTAGCGGCGGGAAGAGATACGCAGTATTTT
TRBV6-6,TRBJ2-7,.,.,CASSSYGGRVLKAGTYEQYF,TGTGCCAGCAGCTCCTATGGGGGCAGGGTTCTTAAGGCCGGAACCTACGAGCAGTACTTC
TRBV18,TRBJ2-3,.,.,CASSPVTGGQKDTQYF,TGTGCCAGCTCACCAGTCACGGGGGGCCAGAAAGATACGCAGTATTTT
TRBV24-1,TRBJ2-2,.,.,CATSAPRPGNTGELFF,TGTGCCACCAGTGCCCCCCGCCCGGGGAACACCGGGGAGCTGTTTTTT
TRBV10-3,TRBJ1-1,.,.,CAISGETGNTEAFF,TGTGCCATCAGTGGGGAGACAGGTAACACTGAAGCTTTCTTT
TRBV5-5,TRBJ1-5,.,.,CASSATDSSNQPQHF,TGTGCCAGCAGCGCTACAGATTCTAGCAATCAGCCCCAGCATTTT
TRBV2,TRBJ1-4,.,TRBD1,CASRPGTGKEKLFF,TGTGCCAGCAGACCCGGGACAGGGAAGGAAAAACTGTTTTTT
TRBV19,TRBJ2-2,.,.,CASSIVGQNTGELFF,TGTGCCAGTAGTATAGTTGGGCAGAACACCGGGGAGCTGTTTTTT
TRBV10-3,TRBJ1-3,once,.,CATRGRISGNTIYF,TGTGCCACCCGGGGGAGGATCTCTGGAAACACCATATATTTT
TRBV11-3,TRBJ2-7,many,TRBD1,CASSPDRGYEQYF,TGTGCCAGCAGCCCAGACAGGGGCTACGAGCAGTACTTC
TRBV7-6,TRBJ1-4,.,TRBD1,CASSPWTGGTNEKLFF,TGTGCCAGCAGCCCTTGGACAGGGGGTACTAATGAAAAACTGTTTTTT
TRBV6-2/TRBV6-3,TRBJ2-5,.,.,CASSYSRAEEETQYF,TGTGCCAGCAGTTACTCGCGAGCGGAGGAAGAGACCCAGTACTTC
TRBV6-5,TRBJ2-7,.,.,CASSYRSSYEQYF,TGTGCCAGCAGTTACAGGAGCTCCTACGAGCAGTACTTC
TRBV9,TRBJ2-2,.,TRBD1,CASSVVVTGDTGELFF,TGTGCCAGCAGCGTAGTGGTGACAGGGGACACCGGGGAGCTGTTTTTT
TRBV5-1,TRBJ2-1,.,.,CASSLASLRSSYNEQFF,TGCGCCAGCAGCTTGGCTTCCCTTCGGAGCTCCTACAATGAGCAGTTCTTC
TRBV4-3,TRBJ1-4,.,TRBD1,CASSQAAGGAANEKLFF,TGCGCCAGCAGCCAAGCAGCAGGGGGCGCAGCTAATGAAAAACTGTTTTTT
TRBV6-5,TRBJ1-1,.,.,CASRPTGNTEAFF,TGTGCCAGCAGACCGACAGGGAACACTGAAGCTTTCTTT
TRBV5-6,TRBJ1-2,.,TRBD1,CASSKQGLGYTF,TGTGCCAGCAGCAAACAGGGGCTGGGCTACACCTTC
TRBV7-8,TRBJ2-7,.,TRBD2,CASSRTSGGLYEQYF,TGTGCCAGCAGCCGGACTAGCGGGGGGTTATACGAGCAGTACTTC
TRBV7-9,TRBJ1-2,.,.,CASSLGTDLTNYGYTF,TGTGCCAGCAGCTTAGGGACAGACCTTACTAACTATGGCTACACCTTC
TRBV19,TRBJ1-5,.,TRBD1,CASSGLDRGISNQPQHF,TGTGCCAGTAGTGGATTGGACAGGGGGATTAGCAATCAGCCCCAGCATTTT
TRBV18,TRBJ2-2,once,TRBD2,CASSPKTSGYGELFF,TGTGCCAGCTCACCCAAGACTAGCGGCTACGGGGAGCTGTTTTTT
TRBV24-1,TRBJ2-1,few,TRBD2,CATMAGTSGRPLVSSSYNEQFF,TGTGCCACCATGGCAGGGACTAGCGGGAGGCCCCTAGTATCGAGCTCCTACAATGAGCAGTTCTTC
TRBV19,TRBJ1-5,.,.,CASRDGTWSNQPQHF,TGTGCCAGTAGGGACGGGACATGGAGCAATCAGCCCCAGCATTTT
TRBV5-4,TRBJ1-6,.,.,CASSTGQYNSPLHF,TGTGCCAGCAGCACCGGACAGTATAATTCACCCCTCCACTTT
TRBV3-1/TRBV3-2,TRBJ2-7,.,.,CASSQGDTHYEQYF,TGTGCCAGCAGCCAAGGGGACACTCACTACGAGCAGTACTTC
TRBV9,TRBJ2-5,.,.,CASSVDREETQYF,TGTGCCAGCAGCGTAGACAGGGAGGAGACCCAGTACTTC
TRBV20-1,TRBJ2-1,.,.,CSASGGSSYNEQFF,TGCAGTGCTAGTGGTGGGAGCTCCTACAATGAGCAGTTCTTC
TRBV5-1,TRBJ1-2,once,.,CASSYGAQNRMIYGGYTF,TGCGCCAGCAGCTATGGGGCACAAAACAGGATGATCTATGGGGGCTACACCTTC
TRBV9,TRBJ2-5,.,TRBD2,CASSSGLAGTQETQYF,TGTGCCAGCAGCTCTGGACTAGCGGGGACCCAAGAGACCCAGTACTTC
TRBV9,TRBJ2-1,once,TRBD2,CASSVVSGRAPGMDEQFF,TGTGCCAGCAGCGTAGTTAGCGGGAGGGCCCCAGGGATGGATGAGCAGTTCTTC
TRBV5-1,TRBJ2-1,.,.,CASSPRGSGSYNEQFF,TGCGCCAGCAGCCCCCGGGGGAGCGGCTCCTACAATGAGCAGTTCTTC
TRBV28,TRBJ2-3,.,TRBD2,CASSPGLAPYTQYF,TGTGCCAGCAGTCCGGGACTAGCGCCCTATACGCAGTATTTT
TRBV9,TRBJ2-1,.,TRBD2,CASTPTSGSGSEQFF,TGTGCCAGCACCCCTACTAGCGGGAGTGGAAGTGAGCAGTTCTTC
TRBV6-5,TRBJ1-6,.,.,CASSYEQGGSLHF,TGTGCCAGCAGTTACGAACAGGGCGGGTCCCTCCACTTT
TRBV13,TRBJ2-1,once,TRBD2,CASSFGTSGERNLPYNEQFF,TGTGCCAGCAGCTTTGGGACTAGCGGAGAACGAAACCTCCCCTACAATGAGCAGTTCTTC
TRBV25-1,TRBJ1-1,.,.,CASSQMNTEAFF,TGTGCCAGCAGCCAGATGAACACTGAAGCTTTCTTT
TRBV5-1,TRBJ2-2,.,TRBD2,CASSSWLVASGRGTGELFF,TGCGCCAGCAGCTCATGGCTGGTGGCTAGCGGGAGGGGAACCGGGGAGCTGTTTTTT
TRBV18,TRBJ2-7,.,.,CASSPRGGFSSYEQYF,TGTGCCAGCTCACCACGCGGAGGATTCAGCTCCTACGAGCAGTACTTC
TRBV12-3/TRBV12-4,TRBJ1-4,.,TRBD1,CASNRDREKLFF,TGTGCCAGCAACCGGGACAGAGAAAAACTGTTTTTT
TRBV20-1,TRBJ2-7,.,.,CSASMGGARATQYF,TGCAGTGCTAGTATGGGGGGTGCCAGGGCTACGCAGTACTTC
TRBV18,TRBJ1-4,.,.,CASSPGRTNEKLFF,TGTGCCAGCTCACCTGGGAGGACTAATGAAAAACTGTTTTTT
TRBV4-1,TRBJ1-1,.,.,CASSLYPTEVATEAFF,TGCGCCAGCAGCCTCTACCCAACGGAGGTTGCCACTGAAGCTTTCTTT
TRBV10-3,TRBJ1-1,once,.,CAISESTPGTEAFF,TGTGCCATCAGTGAGTCGACTCCCGGGACTGAAGCTTTCTTT